These T cell receptor beta chains were read from a single sample in a study of cytomegalovirus exposure and HLA in healthy donors. Method: immunoSEQ multiplex PCR; TCRdb's copy keeps in-frame clones and lacks some. The table includes roughly 120,000 clones, 70% to 85% detected once. The sample consisted of PBMCs. The receptor source for this set is a human donor in good health. CDR3s include the opening cysteine and the closing phenylalanine or tryptophan. The D gene is left open where the match is weak. Clone size is stated in some rows and not others, as once, few, many or a class when expanded.

D,V,size,J,CDR3,DNA
TRBD2,TRBV11-3,.,TRBJ2-5,CASSQLVGGGIQETQYF,TGTGCCAGCAGCCAGCTGGTTGGGGGAGGGATCCAAGAGACCCAGTACTTC
TRBD1,TRBV6-5,few,TRBJ1-1,CASSYGTGVSTEAFF,TGTGCCAGCAGTTACGGGACAGGAGTTAGCACTGAAGCTTTCTTT
TRBD1,TRBV6-5,.,TRBJ2-1,CASSFPGTGGKVEFF,TGTGCCAGCAGTTTCCCCGGGACAGGGGGCAAGGTTGAGTTCTTC
.,TRBV10-1,.,TRBJ1-1,CASSEQTTEAFF,TGCGCCAGCAGTGAGCAGACTACTGAAGCTTTCTTT
.,TRBV6-1,.,TRBJ1-4,CASRRGGNEKLFF,TGTGCCAGCAGACGGGGGGGTAATGAAAAACTGTTTTTT
TRBD1,TRBV6-1,.,TRBJ2-1,CASRPGQGYEQFF,TGTGCCAGCAGGCCGGGACAGGGCTATGAGCAGTTCTTC
.,TRBV2,.,TRBJ1-2,CASSEGEGRVYGYTF,TGTGCCAGCAGTGAAGGCGAAGGGAGGGTGTATGGCTACACCTTC
TRBD2,TRBV5-1,.,TRBJ2-2,CASSLLQAGGSYTGELFF,TGCGCCAGCAGCTTACTCCAAGCGGGAGGGTCCTACACCGGGGAGCTGTTTTTT
.,TRBV9,.,TRBJ2-3,CASSVYRSTDTQYF,TGTGCCAGCAGCGTTTACCGGAGCACAGATACGCAGTATTTT
.,TRBV2,.,TRBJ2-5,CASSQIAQQETQYF,TGTGCCAGCAGCCAAATAGCCCAACAAGAGACCCAGTACTTC
TRBD1,TRBV27,.,TRBJ1-4,CASRGTGGDNEKLFF,TGTGCCAGCAGAGGGACAGGCGGCGATAATGAAAAACTGTTTTTT
TRBD1,TRBV10-3,once,TRBJ1-2,CAIRDPGQGANYGYTF,TGTGCCATCCGCGACCCGGGACAGGGGGCTAACTATGGCTACACCTTC
TRBD2,TRBV11-3,once,TRBJ2-7,CASRLGTGGEQYF,TGTGCCAGCCGCCTCGGAACGGGGGGCGAGCAGTACTTC
.,TRBV5-4,few,TRBJ1-2,CASSLEGERGYTF,TGTGCCAGCAGCTTGGAGGGGGAAAGGGGCTACACCTTC